These 22 T cell receptor beta chains were sequenced from one sample in a study of CD8+ T cells in alopecia areata (dated by TCRdb to between 2018 and 2020). Libraries were built with the immunoSEQ multiplex PCR assay. For TCR sequencing, RNA was extracted from every sample and reverse transcribed into cDNA to serve as template. Sourced from immuneACCESS, this table was stored by TCRdb with only in-frame sequences that have V and J called. A share of the clones is absent; for the studies checked, an unresolved V gene accounts for under half, and the remainder has no known explanation. The sample has 150,000 or so clones on record, around 47% of them singletons. Jointly, the top ten make up roughly 6.8% of the sample. Sequencing was performed on CD4+ T cells sorted from blood. The source is a human donor with alopecia areata.

This clone has only a few counts. The chain joins TRBV15 to TRBJ2-7; 7 bases agree with TRBD1. The CDR3 is 13 amino acids. The ends lost 6 bases at V and 2 bases at J; junction bases unmatched: 4. Germline V gene sequence: CDR1 LNHNV, CDR2 YYDKDF (reference sequence). CDR3 nucleotide sequence: TGTGCCACCAGATCGGGACAGACCTACGAGCAGTACTTC. It is translated as CATRSGQTYEQYF. The full variable domain, in which reference TRBV15 and TRBJ2-7 provide the parts outside the CDR3, is DAMVIQNPRYQVTQFGKPVTLSCSQTLNHNVMYWYQQKSSQAPKLLFHYYDKDFNNEADTPDNFQSRRPNTSFCFLDIRSPGLGDTAMYLCATRSGQTYEQYFGPGTRLTVT.

The chain has TRBV5-6 and TRBJ2-1, with D possibly called TRBD1 or TRBD2 (5 bases each). Trimming pared 1 base from V and 6 bases from J, leaving 11 bases between. CDR3 length: 14 residues. In germline, CDR1 is SGHDT, CDR2 YYEEEE. The CDR3 DNA reads as TGTGCCAGCAGCTTGAGGGACCTGGGCAATGAGCAGTTCTTC. The encoded protein is CASSLRDLGNEQFF.

The chain combines TRBV30 with TRBJ2-7; 10 bases agree with TRBD1. CDR3 length: 13 amino acids. V was pared by 1 base and J by 6 bases, with 3 bases of the junction left unmatched. Germline CDR1 and CDR2: GTSNPN and SVGIG (reference sequence). The CDR3 region is CAWSGDRGFEQYF. CDR3 DNA: TGTGCCTGGAGTGGGGACAGGGGATTCGAGCAGTACTTC. Supplemented by reference TRBV30 and TRBJ2-7, the full variable domain reads SQTIHQWPATLVQPVGSPLSLECTVEGTSNPNLYWYRQAAGRGLQLLFYSVGIGQISSEVPQNLSASRPQDRQFILSSKKLLLSDSGFYLCAWSGDRGFEQYFGPGTRLTVT.

The CDR3 nucleotides are TGTGCCAGCAGCCCGACCAACTCCTACGAGCAGTACTTC. Translating it yields CASSPTNSYEQYF. V is TRBV5-4 and J is TRBJ2-7; no clear D gene. The germline V and J ends were trimmed by 4 bases and 0 bases, with 8 bases remaining between them. The CDR3 sequence is 13 residues long. CDR1 is SGHNT and CDR2 is YYREEE in the germline V gene (reference sequence).

V gene TRBV10-3 combines with J gene TRBJ2-3; D perhaps matches TRBD1 (6 bases). Trimming cost V 6 bases and J 1 base, with 14 bases left between them. The germline V gene encodes CDR1 ENHRY and CDR2 SYGVKD. The CDR3 sequence is 15 residues long. The CDR3 nucleotides read TGTGCCATCAGCACCCACAGGGTCGGCACAGATACGCAGTATTTT. This gives the protein CAISTHRVGTDTQYF.

Concerning this clone: Other DNA sequences of this sample code for an identical CDR3. The chain recombines TRBV6-5 with TRBJ1-1; D remains unclear. Trimming took off 3 bases at V and 1 base at J, with 6 bases between the two ends. Germline V gives CDR1 MNHEY, CDR2 SVGAGI. The CDR3 has 13 residues. CDR3 sequence (DNA): TGTGCCAGCAGTTATGGTGGGAACACTGAAGCTTTCTTT. This gives the protein CASSYGGNTEAFF.

This clone was counted between two and nine times. This chain connects TRBV29-1 to TRBJ1-2; D remains ambiguous. This CDR3 has 13 amino acids. From germline, CDR1 is SQVTM and CDR2 ANQGSEA. V lost 6 bases to trimming and J lost 1 base, with 12 bases between them. The CDR3 protein is CSVVPAFNYGYTF. As DNA, the CDR3 is TGCAGCGTCGTCCCAGCCTTTAACTATGGCTACACCTTC.

This clone came up once. The J gene is TRBJ2-3, the V gene TRBV5-1, with TRBD2 identical over 7 bases. Germline assignment: CDR1 SGHRS and CDR2 YFSETQ. The CDR3 is 15 residues long. After removal of 6 bases from V and 2 bases from J, the junction contained 9 bases not matched to a gene. The CDR3 DNA reads as TGCGCCAGCAACCAGGCGGGGGACCACACAGATACGCAGTATTTT. Translating gives CASNQAGDHTDTQYF.

The CDR3 DNA reads TGTGCCAGCAGCCAGGGGGTGGGGACCCAGTACTTC. Its translation: CASSQGVGTQYF. The chain joins TRBV6-6 to TRBJ2-5; 7 positions match TRBD1. The ends lost 6 bases at V and 7 bases at J; junction bases unmatched: 5. Germline values: CDR1 MNHNY, CDR2 SVGAGI (reference sequence). The CDR3 loop spans 12 amino acids.

The chain uses TRBV7-9 and TRBJ2-1; 9 nucleotides align to TRBD1. There are 14 residues in the CDR3. J was trimmed by 7 bases and V by 5 bases; bases with no gene match: 6. Germline assignment: CDR1 SEHNR and CDR2 FQNEAQ (reference sequence). The CDR3 region is CASSRTDRGNEQFF. The DNA of the CDR3 is TGTGCCAGCAGCCGAACGGACAGGGGAAATGAGCAGTTCTTC.

This clone showed up just a few times. The chain links TRBV11-1 to TRBJ2-1, with a tentative D call TRBD2 (6 bases). The V gene lost 8 bases and the J gene lost 4 bases, with 15 bases spanning the gap. CDR1 and CDR2 (germline): SGHAT, FQDESV (reference sequence). The CDR3 spans 14 residues. The CDR3 reads CASAGSGAYNEQFF. CDR3 in DNA: TGTGCCAGCGCGGGATCCGGGGCTTACAATGAGCAGTTCTTC.

In this sample, this clone turned up a few times. CDR3 nucleotide sequence: TGTGCCACCAACGGGGACAGGGGTAACTACGAGCAGTACTTC. It translates to CATNGDRGNYEQYF. The chain combines TRBV10-3 with TRBJ2-7; 10 nucleotides agree with TRBD1. Germline V CDR1 and CDR2: ENHRY, SYGVKD. This CDR3 is 14 amino acids long. V shed 10 bases, J shed 3 bases, and the junction held 9 bases outside the gene matches.

The rearrangement uses TRBV5-6 and TRBJ2-5, with 8 bases aligning to TRBD2. The CDR3 spans 14 residues. From germline, CDR1 is SGHDT and CDR2 YYEEEE. V lost 4 bases, J lost 4 bases, and 6 bases stayed unmatched. In DNA, the CDR3 is TGTGCCAGCAGCGACACAGCGGGAGCAGAGACCCAGTACTTC. This sequence encodes CASSDTAGAETQYF.

This sequence joins TRBV4-1 and TRBJ1-2; TRBD1 matches 7 bases. This CDR3 region has 15 residues. Germline CDR1 is MGHRA and CDR2 is YSYEKL. J gave up 3 bases and V 4 bases, and 8 bases lay outside the gene matches. CDR3 in DNA: TGCGCCAGCAGCCTCGACAGGGAATGGGACTATGGCTACACCTTC. Translating it yields CASSLDREWDYGYTF.

The V and J genes are TRBV7-8 and TRBJ2-7; D might be TRBD2 (6 bases). The CDR3 spans 14 residues. From germline, CDR1 is SGHVS and CDR2 FQNEAQ. Trimming removed 7 bases from V and 2 bases from J, with 15 bases in between. This CDR3 is CASNSRRDPYEQYF. Here the CDR3 DNA reads TGTGCCAGCAATAGTAGGCGGGACCCCTACGAGCAGTACTTC.

The chain carries TRBV4-1 and TRBJ1-2; tentative D call: TRBD1 (5 bases). Germline V gene sequence: CDR1 MGHRA, CDR2 YSYEKL. V gave up 4 bases and J gave up 0 bases, with 12 bases separating them. The CDR3 is made up of 15 amino acids. CDR3 protein: CASSPWDGTNYGYTF. The CDR3 coding sequence is TGCGCCAGCAGCCCATGGGACGGGACTAACTATGGCTACACCTTC.

This clone occurred a few times. The genes are TRBV4-1 and TRBJ2-5, with D uncertain. Trimming removed 4 bases from V and 4 bases from J, with 13 bases in between. The CDR3 spans 14 residues. The germline gives CDR1 MGHRA, CDR2 YSYEKL. The CDR3 DNA sequence: TGCGCCAGCAGCCCCCGGAGCATCTCAGAGACCCAGTACTTC. Translation: CASSPRSISETQYF.

The J gene is TRBJ1-2, the V gene TRBV9; possibly TRBD1 for D (5 bases). CDR1 and CDR2 from the germline V gene are SGDLS and YYNGEE. V was cut by 4 bases and J by 3 bases, with 16 bases left in between. The CDR3 extends over 15 amino acids. The CDR3 sequence: CASSPAQGRHYGYTF. The DNA for the CDR3 is TGTGCCAGCAGCCCCGCTCAGGGACGGCACTATGGCTACACCTTC.

This clone turned up a few times. The J gene is TRBJ2-3, the V gene TRBV4-1, with TRBD2 matching over 11 bases. Germline CDR1 and CDR2: MGHRA and YSYEKL. There are 17 residues in the CDR3. V was clipped by 4 bases and J by 4 bases; unmatched bases: 10. CDR3 nucleotides: TGCGCCAGCAGCCCCCATCCGGGACTAGCGGTAGCAGATACGCAGTATTTT. It yields the protein CASSPHPGLAVADTQYF.

V gene TRBV30 combines with J gene TRBJ1-1; D unclear. Germline CDR1 reads GTSNPN; CDR2 reads SVGIG (reference sequence). Trimming removed 5 bases from V and 1 base from J, with 11 bases in between. The length of the CDR3 is 13 residues. This chain's CDR3 is CAWDYTPNTEAFF. CDR3 sequence (DNA): TGTGCCTGGGATTACACTCCGAACACTGAAGCTTTCTTT.

The J gene is TRBJ1-5, the V gene TRBV28; a possible D gene is TRBD1 (6 bases). The CDR3 covers 15 residues. Germline V gene lookup returns CDR1 MDHEN and CDR2 SYDVKM. The germline V and J ends were trimmed by 4 bases and 4 bases, with 14 bases remaining between them. The DNA for the CDR3 is TGTGCCAGCAGTTCGGACAGCACCACAAATCAGCCCCAGCATTTT. Translating gives CASSSDSTTNQPQHF.

The rearrangement joins TRBV4-1 to TRBJ2-1; 8 bases fit TRBD1. CDR1 and CDR2 from the germline V gene are MGHRA and YSYEKL. Germline trimming cut 3 bases from V and 6 bases from J; bases unmatched to any gene: 7. CDR3 length: 15 amino acids. CDR3 coding DNA: TGCGCCAGCAGCCAGCCGGGACAGGTTACCAATGAGCAGTTCTTC. Protein: CASSQPGQVTNEQFF.